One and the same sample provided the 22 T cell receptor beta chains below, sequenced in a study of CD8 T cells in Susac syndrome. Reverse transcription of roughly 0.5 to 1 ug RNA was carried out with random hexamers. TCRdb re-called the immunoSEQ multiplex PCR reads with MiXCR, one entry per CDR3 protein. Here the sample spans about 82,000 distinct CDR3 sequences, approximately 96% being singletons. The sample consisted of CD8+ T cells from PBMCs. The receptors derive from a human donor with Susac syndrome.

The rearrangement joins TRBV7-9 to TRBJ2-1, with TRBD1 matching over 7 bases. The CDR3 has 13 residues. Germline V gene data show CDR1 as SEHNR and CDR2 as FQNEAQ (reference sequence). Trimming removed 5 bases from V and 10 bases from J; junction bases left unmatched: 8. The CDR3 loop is CASSPRDSEEQFF. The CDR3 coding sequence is TGTGCCAGCAGCCCCCGGGACAGCGAAGAGCAGTTCTTC.

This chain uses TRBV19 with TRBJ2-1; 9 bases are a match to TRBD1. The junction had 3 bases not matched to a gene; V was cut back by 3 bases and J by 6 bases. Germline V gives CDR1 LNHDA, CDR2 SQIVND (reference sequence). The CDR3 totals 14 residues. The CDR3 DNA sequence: TGTGCCAGTAGTATCCGGGACAGGGCCAATGAGCAGTTCTTC. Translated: CASSIRDRANEQFF.

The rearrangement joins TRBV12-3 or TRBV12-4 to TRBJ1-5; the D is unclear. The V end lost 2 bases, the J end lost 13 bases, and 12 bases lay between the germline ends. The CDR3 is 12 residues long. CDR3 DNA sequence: TGTGCCAGCAGTTTACATAGACTCGCACAGCATTTT. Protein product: CASSLHRLAQHF.

Here the CDR3 reads CASSVDPEPDTQYF. The CDR3, as DNA: TGTGCCAGCAGCGTAGACCCTGAGCCTGATACGCAGTATTTT. The J gene is TRBJ2-3, the V gene TRBV9; D is ambiguous. The CDR3 loop spans 14 amino acids. The ends were cut back, 0 bases at V and 6 bases at J, with 11 bases in the middle. Per the germline V gene, CDR1 is SGDLS and CDR2 is YYNGEE.

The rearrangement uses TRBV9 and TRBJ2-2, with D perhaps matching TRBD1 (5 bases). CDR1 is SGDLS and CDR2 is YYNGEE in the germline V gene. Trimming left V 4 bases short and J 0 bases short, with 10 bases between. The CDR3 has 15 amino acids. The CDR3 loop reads CASSLRQTNTGELFF. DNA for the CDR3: TGTGCCAGCAGCCTCCGACAGACGAACACCGGGGAGCTGTTTTTT.

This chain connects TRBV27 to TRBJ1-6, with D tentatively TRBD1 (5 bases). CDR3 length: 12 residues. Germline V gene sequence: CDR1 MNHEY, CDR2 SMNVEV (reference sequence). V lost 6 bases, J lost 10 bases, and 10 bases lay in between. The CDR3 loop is CASRTGGSPLHF. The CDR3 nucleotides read TGTGCCAGCAGAACAGGCGGATCACCCCTCCACTTT.

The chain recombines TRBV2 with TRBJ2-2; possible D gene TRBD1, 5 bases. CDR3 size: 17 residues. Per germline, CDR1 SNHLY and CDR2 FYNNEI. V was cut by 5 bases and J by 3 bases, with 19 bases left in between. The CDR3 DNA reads TGTGCCAGCAGTTCTATAGGGCAGGGTTGGGACACCGGGGAGCTGTTTTTT. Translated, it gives CASSSIGQGWDTGELFF.

Written as DNA, the CDR3 is TGCAGTGCCGGGGAAGCCAGGATAGACAATGAGCAGTTCTTC. Amino acid sequence: CSAGEARIDNEQFF. The chain carries TRBV20-1 and TRBJ2-1; a weak D match, TRBD2 (5 bases). The V and J ends lost 6 bases and 5 bases respectively, with 17 bases between them. CDR1 and CDR2 (germline): DFQATT, SNEGSKA (reference sequence). The CDR3 contains 14 residues.

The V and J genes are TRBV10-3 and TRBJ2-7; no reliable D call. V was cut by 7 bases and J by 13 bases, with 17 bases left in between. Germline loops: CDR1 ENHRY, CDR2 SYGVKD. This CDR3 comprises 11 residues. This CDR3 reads CAITRGAEVYF. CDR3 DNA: TGTGCCATCACCCGCGGTGCCGAGGTATACTTC.

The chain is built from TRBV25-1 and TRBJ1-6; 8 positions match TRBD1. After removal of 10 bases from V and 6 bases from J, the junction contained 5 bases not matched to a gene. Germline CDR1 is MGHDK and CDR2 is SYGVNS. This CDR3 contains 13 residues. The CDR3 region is CATGTGLNSPLHF. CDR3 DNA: TGTGCCACCGGGACAGGTCTTAATTCACCCCTCCACTTT.

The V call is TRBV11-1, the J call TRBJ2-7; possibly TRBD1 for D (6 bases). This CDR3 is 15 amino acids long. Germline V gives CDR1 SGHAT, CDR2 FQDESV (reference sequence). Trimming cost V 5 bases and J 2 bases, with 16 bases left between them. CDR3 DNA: TGTGCCAGCAGCCCTGGACAAACAGGGCCCTACGAGCAGTACTTC. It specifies CASSPGQTGPYEQYF.

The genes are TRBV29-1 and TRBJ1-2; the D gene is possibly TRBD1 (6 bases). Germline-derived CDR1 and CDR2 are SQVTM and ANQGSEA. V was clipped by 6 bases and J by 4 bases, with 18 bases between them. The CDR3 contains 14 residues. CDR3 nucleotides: TGCAGCGTACTCCTAATACAGGGAGGCTATGGCTACACCTTC. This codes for CSVLLIQGGYGYTF.

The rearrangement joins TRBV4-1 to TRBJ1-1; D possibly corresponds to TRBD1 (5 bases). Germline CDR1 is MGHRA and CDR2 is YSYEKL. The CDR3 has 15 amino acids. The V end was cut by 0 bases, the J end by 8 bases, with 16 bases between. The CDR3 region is CASSQEELTGVEAFF. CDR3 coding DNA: TGCGCCAGCAGCCAAGAAGAACTCACGGGGGTAGAAGCTTTCTTT.

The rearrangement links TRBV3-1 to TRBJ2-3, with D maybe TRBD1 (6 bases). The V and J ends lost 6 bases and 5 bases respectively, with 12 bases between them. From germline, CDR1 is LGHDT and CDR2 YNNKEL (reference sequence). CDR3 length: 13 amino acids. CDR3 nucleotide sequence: TGTGCCAGCAGGTCAAACAGGGAAGATACGCAGTATTTT. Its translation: CASRSNREDTQYF.

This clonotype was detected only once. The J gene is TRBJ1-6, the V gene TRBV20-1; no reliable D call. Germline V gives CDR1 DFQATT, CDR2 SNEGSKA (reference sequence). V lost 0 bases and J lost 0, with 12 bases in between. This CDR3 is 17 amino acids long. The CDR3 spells CSARESGSSSYNSPLHF. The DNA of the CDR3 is TGCAGTGCTAGAGAATCTGGCAGTAGCTCCTATAATTCACCCCTCCACTTT.

CDR3 protein: CSAGMGQSVKETQYF. Written as DNA, the CDR3 is TGCAGTGCTGGGATGGGACAAAGTGTAAAAGAGACCCAGTACTTC. The chain links TRBV20-1 to TRBJ2-5, with D possibly matching TRBD1 (6 bases). The CDR3 is 15 amino acids. The germline gives CDR1 DFQATT, CDR2 SNEGSKA (reference sequence). The V end was cut by 5 bases, the J end by 3 bases, with 19 bases between.

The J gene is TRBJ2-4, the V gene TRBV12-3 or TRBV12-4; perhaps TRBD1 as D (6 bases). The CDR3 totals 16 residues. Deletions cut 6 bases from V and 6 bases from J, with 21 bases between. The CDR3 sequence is CASSRPGQSLGNIQYF. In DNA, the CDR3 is TGTGCCAGCAGCCGCCCGGGACAATCACTAGGAAACATTCAGTACTTC.

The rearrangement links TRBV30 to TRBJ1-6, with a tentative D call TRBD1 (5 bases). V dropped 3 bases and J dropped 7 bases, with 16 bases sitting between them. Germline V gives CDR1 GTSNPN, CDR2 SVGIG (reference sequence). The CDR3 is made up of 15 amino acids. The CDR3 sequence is CAWRGRSGRNSPLHF. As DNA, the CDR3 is TGTGCCTGGAGGGGCCGATCAGGGCGAAATTCACCCCTCCACTTT.

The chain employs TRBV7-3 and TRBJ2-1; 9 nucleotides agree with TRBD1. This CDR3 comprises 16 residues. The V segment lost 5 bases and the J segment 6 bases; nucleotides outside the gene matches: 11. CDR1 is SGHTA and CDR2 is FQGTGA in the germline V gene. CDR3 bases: TGTGCCAGCAGCCACGGAGGGACAGGGCGCCGCAATGAGCAGTTCTTC. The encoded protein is CASSHGGTGRRNEQFF.

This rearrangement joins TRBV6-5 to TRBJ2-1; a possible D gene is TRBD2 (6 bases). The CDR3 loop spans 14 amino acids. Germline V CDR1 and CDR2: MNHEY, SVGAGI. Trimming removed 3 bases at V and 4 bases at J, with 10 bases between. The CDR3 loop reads CASSYRGFYNEQFF. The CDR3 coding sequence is TGTGCCAGCAGTTATCGGGGGTTTTACAATGAGCAGTTCTTC.

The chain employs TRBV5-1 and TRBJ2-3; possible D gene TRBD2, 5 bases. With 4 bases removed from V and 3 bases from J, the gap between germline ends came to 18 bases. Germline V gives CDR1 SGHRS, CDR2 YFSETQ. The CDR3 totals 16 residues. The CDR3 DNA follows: TGCGCCAGCAGCGCGCAGACTACCGGCGGGACAGATACGCAGTATTTT. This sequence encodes CASSAQTTGGTDTQYF.

Here the CDR3 DNA reads TGTGCCAGTATCCCACAGGGAGGGGATACGCAGTATTTT. Residues: CASIPQGGDTQYF. The chain recombines TRBV19 with TRBJ2-3, with D perhaps TRBD2 (7 bases). Germline V gene sequence: CDR1 LNHDA, CDR2 SQIVND (reference sequence). Trimming removed 7 bases at V and 6 bases at J, with 14 bases between. CDR3 length: 13 residues.